This T cell receptor beta chain is drawn from a study of blood T cell repertoires in COVID-19 (dated by TCRdb to 2018 to 2020). With respect to the entire study: Samples from collaborators originated in the United States, Italy and Spain and spanned both the acute and convalescent phases of COVID-19. The prospective study material was composed of cDNA or gDNA derived from T cells, B-cell-depleted T cells, or PBMCs. Deeply sampled blood TCRbeta repertoires from subjects exposed to, actively infected with, or recovered from COVID-19 were included in the dataset. A freely available public database, intended as a resource for researchers studying the immune response to SARS-CoV-2, is where the repertoires were released. The samples were drawn from the first 160 participants of the ongoing ImmuneRACE study and from more than 1,000 subjects provided by 6 global collaborators. A de-identified subject ID, COVID-19 status, age in years and sex were almost always included in the sample metadata. HLA class I and class II types, where available, came from metadata supplied by the sample provider rather than from assay-based typing. On the study overall, not on this receptor specifically: The quantity of clinical and demographic metadata differed by source and by participant and was supplied without curation.

Each collaborating institution followed its own protocols to collect whole blood in K2EDTA tubes. For TCRbeta analysis, collaborators shipped samples as frozen whole blood, isolated PBMCs, or DNA extracted from either of those sample types. The immunoSEQ Assay, a bias-controlled multiplex PCR, was used to amplify TCRbeta CDR3 regions from genomic DNA. The paper's processing steps were these. Nucleated cell counts per sample were estimated from amplification of reference gene primers within the assay. To quantify the absolute abundance of each unique TCRbeta CDR3 rearrangement, sequence reads were collapsed and filtered. Productive Simpson clonality was computed per sample as the square root of Simpson's diversity index over productive rearrangements. TCRdb holds this immuneACCESS table with in-frame rearrangements only. Some clones are missing; in checked studies, unresolved V genes explain under half, and the rest has no known cause. V and J calls and clone size are as listed in that table; D and trimming were resolved from the DNA. For this sample there are tens of thousands of clones; approximately 89% appear just once. 7.5% to 9% of the sample is taken by the ten largest.

Per the germline V gene, MGHDK is the CDR1 and SYGVNS is the CDR2. The CDR3, from cysteine to phenylalanine, totals 13 residues. Only CDR3 DNA is held: 39 bases, read in frame from base 1. This clone has just a few counts. Its specific antigen is unknown. Per-base quality was not reported, and no clone a single base away is much larger than it. The chain employs TRBV25-1 and TRBJ2-2; 8 of the junction bases match TRBD2. The source is a man in his forties or fifties with active COVID-19. The specimen was peripheral blood. The DNA sequence is as follows: TGTGCAGATAGCGGGGAACGAACCGGGGAGCTGTTTTTT. This encodes CADSGERTGELFF.